This T cell receptor (beta chain) was sequenced in a study of blood T cell repertoires in COVID-19. Whole-study context: Collection of acute and convalescent COVID-19 samples took place in the United States, Italy and Spain.

TCRdb keeps only in-frame clones here, not all; method: immunoSEQ multiplex PCR. The sample has over 120,000 clones, approximately 86% seen once. The trim removed 8 bases at V and 4 bases at J, leaving 5 bases unmatched. The CDR3 runs 13 residues. Germline CDR1 MNHEY, CDR2 SVGAGI. This chain links TRBV6-5 with TRBJ1-5; 7 bases map to TRBD1. What was sequenced was peripheral blood. The TCR was taken from a woman aged 50 to 60 with acute or convalescent COVID-19. In nucleotides, the CDR3 is TGTGCCAGCGAAAGGGGGCCTAATCAGCCCCAGCATTTT. Its protein is CASERGPNQPQHF.